This is a list of T cell receptor beta chains from one sample in a study of shared clonotypes between healthy human individuals. Some clones are missing from TCRdb's copy, which holds only in-frame ones; the method was immunoSEQ multiplex PCR. The data contain over a million clones, 70% to 80% of them singletons. The sample comprised memory CD4+ T cells from PBMCs. Receptors were obtained from a man between 18 and 29 years old in good health. Some clones in this sample may be carry-over from other donors' samples. Each CDR3 is given with its conserved first and last residue. Fields, in order: CDR3 length, V gene, J gene, CDR3 protein.

length: 13
V: TRBV15
J: TRBJ1-5
CDR3: CATSNPQSGPQHF

length: 12
V: TRBV28
J: TRBJ1-1
CDR3: CASRTGFTEAFF

length: 15
V: TRBV18
J: TRBJ2-7
CDR3: CASSPYTSGSYEQYF

length: 13
V: TRBV11-3
J: TRBJ2-1
CDR3: CASSPDRHNEQFF

length: 14
V: TRBV29-1
J: TRBJ2-1
CDR3: CSALAGDYYNEQFF

length: 13
V: TRBV5-5
J: TRBJ2-1
CDR3: CASSLEFDNEQFF

length: 19
V: TRBV4-1
J: TRBJ1-5
CDR3: CASSQERVWSPGADQPQHF

length: 15
V: TRBV5-1
J: TRBJ1-2
CDR3: CASSFFGTGIDGYTF

length: 14
V: TRBV4-1
J: TRBJ2-3
CDR3: CASRGLAGTDTQYF

length: 11
V: TRBV28
J: TRBJ2-3
CDR3: CASSTTDTQYF

length: 17
V: TRBV5-6
J: TRBJ1-4
CDR3: CASSLNPGQKSSEKLFF

length: 15
V: TRBV11-1
J: TRBJ2-7
CDR3: CASSMRAGNMNEQYF

length: 18
V: TRBV18
J: TRBJ2-5
CDR3: CASSPRTAGLGGSETQYF

length: 16
V: TRBV7-9
J: TRBJ2-3
CDR3: CASSSHRGSTPDTQYF

length: 16
V: TRBV27
J: TRBJ2-2
CDR3: CASSLTGGVRTGELFF

length: 14
V: TRBV2
J: TRBJ2-3
CDR3: CATSRQGRTDTQYF

length: 17
V: TRBV5-1
J: TRBJ2-1
CDR3: CASSLAPGDSSYNEQFF

length: 15
V: TRBV5-1
J: TRBJ2-7
CDR3: CASSPDGTPAYEQYF

length: 16
V: TRBV9
J: TRBJ2-5
CDR3: CASSPFGGGGLETQYF

length: 11
V: TRBV7-6
J: TRBJ2-5
CDR3: CASSLYGTQYF

length: 15
V: TRBV27
J: TRBJ2-3
CDR3: CASSSPGLAANTQYF

length: 18
V: TRBV4-2
J: TRBJ2-2
CDR3: CASSLLAVGTSITGELFF

length: 16
V: TRBV6-6
J: TRBJ1-1
CDR3: CASSYPKVRMNTEAFF

length: 16
V: TRBV5-1
J: TRBJ2-1
CDR3: CASSTAATLSYNEQFF

length: 12
V: TRBV28
J: TRBJ1-2
CDR3: CASSFSVLGYTF

length: 14
V: TRBV5-1
J: TRBJ1-1
CDR3: CASSSESWLTEAFF

length: 15
V: TRBV2
J: TRBJ2-3
CDR3: CASSRRPLDTDTQYF

length: 17
V: TRBV28
J: TRBJ1-4
CDR3: CASSPFPGQGTNEKLFF

length: 14
V: TRBV7-9
J: TRBJ1-1
CDR3: CASTSLGENTEAFF

length: 14
V: TRBV10-2
J: TRBJ1-4
CDR3: CASGQPATNEKLFF

length: 14
V: TRBV7-9
J: TRBJ1-1
CDR3: CASSRDRGGTEAFF

length: 14
V: TRBV28
J: TRBJ1-5
CDR3: CASSFPGFDQPQHF

length: 14
V: TRBV29-1
J: TRBJ2-2
CDR3: CSVEGHGNTGELFF

length: 14
V: TRBV18
J: TRBJ2-3
CDR3: CASSPRTDTDTQYF

length: 17
V: TRBV30
J: TRBJ2-3
CDR3: CARTAGSWGAGTDTQYF

length: 14
V: TRBV5-1
J: TRBJ2-3
CDR3: CASRQGAIEDTQYF

length: 15
V: TRBV5-4
J: TRBJ2-3
CDR3: CASSREGSRADTQYF

length: 14
V: TRBV27
J: TRBJ2-6
CDR3: CATREGPGANVLTF

length: 14
V: TRBV10-3
J: TRBJ2-7
CDR3: CAISERQGEYEQYF

length: 11
V: TRBV7-1
J: TRBJ1-1
CDR3: CASSMTTEAFF

length: 16
V: TRBV5-6
J: TRBJ2-2
CDR3: CASTPSGSPANGELFF

length: 15
V: TRBV11-2
J: TRBJ2-7
CDR3: CASSLSRVESYEQYF

length: 17
V: TRBV7-6
J: TRBJ2-7
CDR3: CASSAQPRQIPSYEQYF

length: 14
V: TRBV30
J: TRBJ2-6
CDR3: CASLGGAGANVLTF

length: 15
V: TRBV18
J: TRBJ1-5
CDR3: CASSPAGRGNQPQHF

length: 13
V: TRBV7-3
J: TRBJ1-1
CDR3: CASCSLPNTEAFF

length: 14
V: TRBV5-1
J: TRBJ1-5
CDR3: CASSLDPGDQPQHF

length: 15
V: TRBV29-1
J: TRBJ1-1
CDR3: CSSSKGWGMNTEAFF

length: 16
V: TRBV28
J: TRBJ1-3
CDR3: CATMPGGARGGNTIYF

length: 15
V: TRBV9
J: TRBJ2-1
CDR3: CASSVGDRGYYEQFF

length: 14
V: TRBV7-2
J: TRBJ2-7
CDR3: CASSSDRVGYEQYF

length: 15
V: TRBV6-6
J: TRBJ2-1
CDR3: CASSYKGYGYNEQFF

length: 14
V: TRBV7-2
J: TRBJ2-7
CDR3: CASSPRPGPYEQYF

length: 18
V: TRBV21-1
J: TRBJ1-1
CDR3: CASLHLPNRDRGSTEAFF

length: 13
V: TRBV2
J: TRBJ1-1
CDR3: CASIMEMNTEAFF

length: 17
V: TRBV4-3
J: TRBJ1-4
CDR3: CASSQAPWGITNEKLFF

length: 15
V: TRBV5-6
J: TRBJ1-4
CDR3: CASSRLDGPNEKLFF

length: 16
V: TRBV18
J: TRBJ2-1
CDR3: CASSPWTGGLDNEQFF

length: 16
V: TRBV7-3
J: TRBJ2-6
CDR3: CASSLLGISGANVLTF